The 22 T cell receptor beta chains below all came from one sample that was sequenced in a study of CD8 T cells in Susac syndrome. Reverse transcription of roughly 0.45 to 1 ug RNA used random hexamers. TCRdb re-called the immunoSEQ multiplex PCR reads with MiXCR, one entry per CDR3 protein. This table has around 150,000 distinct CDR3 sequences, roughly 94% appearing once. Sequenced input: CD4+ T cells from PBMCs. The receptors here all came from a human donor with Susac syndrome.

The chain joins TRBV2 to TRBJ2-1; D unresolved. Germline CDR1 and CDR2: SNHLY and FYNNEI. Between the trimmed V and J ends, which lost 6 bases and 10 bases, there was a span of 10 bases. The length of the CDR3 is 11 residues. Here the CDR3 DNA reads TGTGCCAGCAGGTCACTATCGGAGCAGTTCTTC. Its protein is CASRSLSEQFF. Using reference TRBV2 and TRBJ2-1 for the parts outside the CDR3, the full variable domain is EPEVTQTPSHQVTQMGQEVILRCVPISNHLYFYWYRQILGQKVEFLVSFYNNEISEKSEIFDDQFSVERPDGSNFTLKIRSTKLEDSAMYFCASRSLSEQFFGPGTRLTVL.

The chain is built from TRBV2 and TRBJ1-5; 7 nucleotides align to TRBD1. V dropped 7 bases and J dropped 7; count of bases not matched to a gene: 10. The CDR3 contains 14 residues. Looked up from germline, CDR1 is SNHLY and CDR2 is FYNNEI. CDR3 sequence reads: CASKLAGGEQPQHF. In DNA form, the CDR3 reads TGTGCCAGCAAATTGGCAGGGGGTGAGCAGCCCCAGCATTTT.

This rearrangement joins TRBV20-1 to TRBJ1-1; D is unresolved. In germline, CDR1 is DFQATT, CDR2 SNEGSKA (reference sequence). CDR3 length: 14 residues. V lost 6 bases and J lost 4, with 18 bases in between. The CDR3 region has the DNA TGCAGTGCCAAGGGCGACGGGTCGGGCACTGAAGCTTTCTTT. Protein sequence: CSAKGDGSGTEAFF.

The V gene is TRBV29-1, the J gene TRBJ2-7, with no clear D. The germline V and J ends were trimmed by 2 bases and 5 bases, with 4 bases remaining between them. CDR3 length equals 10 residues. Germline loops: CDR1 SQVTM, CDR2 ANQGSEA. The CDR3 DNA follows: TGCAGCGTTGAAAAGGACGAGCAGTACTTC. It encodes CSVEKDEQYF.

The chain links TRBV20-1 to TRBJ2-2; no reliable D call. The CDR3 is 12 residues long. The V gene's germline CDR1 is DFQATT and CDR2 SNEGSKA (reference sequence). V lost 7 bases and J 7 bases, leaving 13 bases between the germline ends. The CDR3 nucleotides read TGCAGTGTTCACCCTATACACGGGGAGCTGTTTTTT. Translating it yields CSVHPIHGELFF.

The rearrangement links TRBV20-1 to TRBJ1-5, with unresolved D. Germline CDR1 is DFQATT and CDR2 is SNEGSKA (reference sequence). V was shortened by 0 bases and J by 4 bases, with 16 bases between the two germline ends. This CDR3 has 16 residues. CDR3 region: CSARDDRSRQNQPQHF. CDR3 DNA sequence: TGCAGTGCTAGAGATGACCGGAGCCGGCAAAATCAGCCCCAGCATTTT.

The chain has TRBV5-1 and TRBJ1-3; no definite D call. The CDR3 length is 15 residues. The germline V gene encodes CDR1 SGHRS and CDR2 YFSETQ. Trimming took off 4 bases at V and 0 bases at J, with 11 bases between the two ends. CDR3 sequence (DNA): TGCGCCAGCAGCCCCCAGGTCAACTCTGGAAACACCATATATTTT. Translation gives CASSPQVNSGNTIYF.

The rearrangement links TRBV20-1 to TRBJ1-1, with D maybe TRBD1 (5 bases). The germline V gene has CDR1 DFQATT and CDR2 SNEGSKA (reference sequence). Trimming cost V 6 bases and J 6 bases, with 8 bases left between them. CDR3 length: 10 residues. This CDR3 is CSAAGAEAFF. As DNA, the CDR3 is TGCAGTGCCGCGGGGGCTGAAGCTTTCTTT.

The rearrangement joins TRBV12-5 to TRBJ2-1; 7 nucleotides align to TRBD2. Looked up from germline, CDR1 is LGHNT and CDR2 is FRNRAP. The CDR3 is 13 amino acids. Losses at the gene ends were 5 bases for V and 10 bases for J; bases not matched to a gene: 8. CDR3 nucleotides: TGTGCTAGTGGTCCGCCGGGGGGTGGAGAGCAGTTCTTC. This encodes CASGPPGGGEQFF.

The genes are TRBV2 and TRBJ2-3; D remains ambiguous. From germline, CDR1 is SNHLY and CDR2 FYNNEI. The CDR3 length is 13 residues. V shed 2 bases and J shed 3 bases, with 6 bases lying between them. The CDR3 sequence is CASSESGTDTQYF. The CDR3 DNA reads as TGTGCCAGCAGTGAATCCGGGACAGATACGCAGTATTTT.

The chain combines TRBV29-1 with TRBJ2-7; TRBD1 or TRBD2 may be the D gene (5 bases each). Germline loops: CDR1 SQVTM, CDR2 ANQGSEA. Deletions cut 6 bases from V and 5 bases from J, with 14 bases between. This CDR3 has 12 residues. DNA of the CDR3: TGCAGCGTGGATGGGGGTGTGGACGAGCAGTACTTC. This translates into CSVDGGVDEQYF.

This chain joins TRBV7-9 and TRBJ1-1, with 7 bases lining up with TRBD1. Germline CDR1 SEHNR, CDR2 FQNEAQ (reference sequence). V was pared by 6 bases and J by 6 bases, with 10 bases of the junction left unmatched. The CDR3 contains 14 residues. The CDR3 sequence: CASRNNAGTAEAFF. For the CDR3, the DNA is TGTGCCAGCAGAAATAACGCCGGGACAGCTGAAGCTTTCTTT.

V gene TRBV19 combines with J gene TRBJ2-1; 7 bases line up with TRBD2. The CDR3 extends over 14 amino acids. Germline trimming cut 6 bases from V and 0 bases from J; bases unmatched to any gene: 2. The V gene's germline CDR1 is LNHDA and CDR2 SQIVND (reference sequence). CDR3 nucleotides: TGTGCCAGTAGGCGGGGGAACTCCTACAATGAGCAGTTCTTC. Translated: CASRRGNSYNEQFF.

This sequence joins TRBV3-1 and TRBJ2-4; D perhaps matches TRBD1 (6 bases). The length of the CDR3 is 14 residues. Trimming pared 4 bases from V and 5 bases from J, leaving 12 bases between. CDR1 LGHDT and CDR2 YNNKEL come from the germline V gene (reference sequence). The CDR3 DNA is TGTGCCAGCAGCCTCTCAAGACAGGAAAACATTCAGTACTTC. Translating it yields CASSLSRQENIQYF.

V is TRBV25-1 and J is TRBJ2-1, with 7 bases aligning to TRBD1. With V trimmed by 7 bases and J by 5 bases, 5 bases remained unmatched. Germline V CDR1 and CDR2: MGHDK, SYGVNS. The CDR3 runs 13 residues. CDR3 in DNA: TGTGCCAGCACCAGACAGGGAGACAATGAGCAGTTCTTC. Translating gives CASTRQGDNEQFF.

The chain combines TRBV12-3 or TRBV12-4 with TRBJ1-1; D is uncertain. This CDR3 region has 15 residues. Trimming shortened V by 3 bases and J by 1 base, and 12 bases separated the two germline ends. CDR3 DNA: TGTGCCAGCAGTTTTGATCGGGCCGGGAACACTGAAGCTTTCTTT. As protein: CASSFDRAGNTEAFF.

This clonotype was detected only once. The chain employs TRBV15 and TRBJ2-3, with D possibly being TRBD2 (5 bases). The CDR3 covers 15 residues. With 0 bases removed from V and 5 bases from J, the gap between germline ends came to 12 bases. The V gene's germline CDR1 is LNHNV and CDR2 YYDKDF (reference sequence). DNA of the CDR3: TGTGCCACCAGCAGAGATGCGGGCAGAGGAGATACGCAGTATTTT. As protein: CATSRDAGRGDTQYF. Based on the CDR3 plus reference TRBV15 and TRBJ2-3, the full variable domain is DAMVIQNPRYQVTQFGKPVTLSCSQTLNHNVMYWYQQKSSQAPKLLFHYYDKDFNNEADTPDNFQSRRPNTSFCFLDIRSPGLGDTAMYLCATSRDAGRGDTQYFGPGTRLTVL.

The gene calls are TRBV12-3 or TRBV12-4 and TRBJ1-5; D unresolved. This CDR3 region has 15 residues. Trimming took 1 base from V and 0 from J, leaving 7 bases between them. CDR3 sequence (DNA): TGTGCCAGCAGTTTAGAGCAGAATAGCAATCAGCCCCAGCATTTT. This codes for CASSLEQNSNQPQHF.

The rearrangement joins TRBV9 to TRBJ1-6; tentative D call: TRBD1 (6 bases). The CDR3 is 13 residues long. Germline CDR1 reads SGDLS; CDR2 reads YYNGEE. The V gene lost 8 bases and the J gene lost 7 bases, with 13 bases spanning the gap. CDR3 bases: TGTGCCAGTCAACAGGGTGGAAATTCACCCCTCCACTTT. Protein sequence: CASQQGGNSPLHF.

The rearrangement uses TRBV15 and TRBJ2-5, with TRBD1 as a possible D gene (5 bases). CDR3 length equals 16 residues. Germline lookup yields CDR1 LNHNV and CDR2 YYDKDF (reference sequence). With 1 base removed from V and 1 base from J, the gap between germline ends came to 13 bases. CDR3 protein: CATSRGGRTLQETQYF. The CDR3 DNA sequence: TGTGCCACCAGCAGAGGCGGCAGGACACTCCAAGAGACCCAGTACTTC. Filled out from reference TRBV15 and TRBJ2-5, the complete variable domain reads DAMVIQNPRYQVTQFGKPVTLSCSQTLNHNVMYWYQQKSSQAPKLLFHYYDKDFNNEADTPDNFQSRRPNTSFCFLDIRSPGLGDTAMYLCATSRGGRTLQETQYFGPGTRLLVL.

This clonotype showed up just a few times. The chain has TRBV5-6 and TRBJ1-1; 7 nucleotides line up with TRBD1. Germline-derived CDR1 and CDR2 are SGHDT and YYEEEE. Trimming removed 4 bases from V and 0 bases from J; junction bases left unmatched: 3. CDR3 length equals 14 residues. The CDR3 reads CASSPDRVNTEAFF. CDR3 sequence (DNA): TGTGCCAGCAGCCCCGACAGGGTGAACACTGAAGCTTTCTTT.

This rearrangement joins TRBV30 to TRBJ2-1; D is perhaps TRBD1 or TRBD2 (5 bases each). This CDR3 has 12 residues. Germline assignment: CDR1 GTSNPN and CDR2 SVGIG (reference sequence). V lost 3 bases and J lost 15, with 18 bases in between. The CDR3 DNA is TGTGCCTGGAGCCCCCTGGGGGTAGTTCCGTTCTTC. It is translated as CAWSPLGVVPFF.